This is a list of T cell receptor beta chains from one sample in a study of blood T cell repertoires in COVID-19. Data came from immunoSEQ multiplex PCR; TCRdb stores just in-frame clones and leaves some out. There are fewer than 30,000 clones in the sample; 90% to 95% occur only once, and approximately 8.4% lies in the top ten. The sequenced material came from peripheral blood. The receptors originated from a human donor in a cohort sampled during active COVID-19. Each CDR3 is given with its conserved first and last residue. The order of the fields is J gene, clone size, V gene, D gene, CDR3 protein, CDR3 DNA. A D gene is named only where the DNA matches it firmly. For some rows the clone size is stated as once, few or many, or as a class when expanded; others skip it.

>TRBJ2-7|NA|TRBV6-2/TRBV6-3|TRBD2
CASSYNFGLAGAYEQYF
TGTGCCAGCAGTTACAACTTCGGACTAGCGGGGGCCTACGAGCAGTACTTC
>TRBJ2-3|NA|TRBV7-9|NA
CASSLTDPKDTQYF
TGTGCCAGCAGCTTGACTGACCCCAAGGATACGCAGTATTTT
>TRBJ2-7|NA|TRBV25-1|TRBD1
CASVTGTGGNEQYF
TGTGCCAGCGTAACCGGGACAGGGGGCAACGAGCAGTACTTC
>TRBJ2-7|NA|TRBV11-3|NA
CASSGSLAYEQYF
TGTGCCAGCAGCGGGAGTTTGGCCTACGAGCAGTACTTC
>TRBJ2-7|NA|TRBV27|TRBD1
CASSMGTGGLYEQYF
TGTGCCAGCAGTATGGGGACAGGGGGCCTCTACGAGCAGTACTTC
>TRBJ2-2|few|TRBV11-2|NA
CASKDSFGTGELFF
TGTGCCAGCAAAGACTCCTTTGGGACCGGGGAGCTGTTTTTT
>TRBJ2-7|once|TRBV7-9|TRBD1
CASSPGTGNYEQYF
TGTGCCAGCAGCCCCGGGACAGGAAACTACGAGCAGTACTTC
>TRBJ1-4|NA|TRBV2|TRBD1
CATHFNRQGNEKLFF
TGTGCCACCCACTTCAATAGACAGGGTAATGAAAAACTGTTTTTT
>TRBJ1-2|NA|TRBV7-9|NA
CASSLGGEVGRGYTF
TGTGCCAGCAGCTTAGGAGGGGAGGTCGGACGGGGCTACACCTTC
>TRBJ2-2|NA|TRBV18|NA
CASSQYGRELFF
TGTGCCAGCTCACAGTATGGCAGGGAGCTGTTTTTT
>TRBJ2-4|NA|TRBV6-2/TRBV6-3|TRBD2
CASSYPISGTWEDIQYF
TGTGCCAGCAGTTACCCGATTAGCGGGACGTGGGAGGACATTCAGTACTTC
>TRBJ2-2|NA|TRBV2|TRBD1
CASRTGKGIGELFF
TGTGCCAGCAGGACAGGGAAGGGAATCGGGGAGCTGTTTTTT